This T cell receptor (beta chain) was obtained from a study of cytomegalovirus exposure and HLA in healthy donors. This clone was seen just once. Its antigen is not identified. The study's findings and limits: The authors enumerated around 150 TCR beta chains as linked to cytomegalovirus. Per published reports, the classifier diagnosed cytomegalovirus status with high specificity and sensitivity. As confirmed in vitro, three CMV-associated chains were specific for CMV antigens.

Sequenced by immunoSEQ multiplex PCR; TCRdb stores in-frame clones only, minus some. There are 150,000 or so clones in the sample; about 86% occur only once, and approximately 1.4% lies in the top ten. Per the germline V gene, CDR1 is SNHLY and CDR2 is FYNNEI. Trimming left V 0 bases short and J 0 bases short, with 35 bases between. The CDR3 has 24 amino acids. The sample consisted of PBMCs. The V gene is TRBV2, the J gene TRBJ1-2; the D gene is possibly TRBD1 (6 bases). This clonotype was sampled from a woman aged 25 to 39 in good health and CMV-seronegative. Here the CDR3 DNA reads TGTGCCAGCAGTGAAGCGAGTCTAGGAGCAGGTGTGCCGGGACCGAGGGGGTCTAACTATGGCTACACCTTC. Its protein product is CASSEASLGAGVPGPRGSNYGYTF.